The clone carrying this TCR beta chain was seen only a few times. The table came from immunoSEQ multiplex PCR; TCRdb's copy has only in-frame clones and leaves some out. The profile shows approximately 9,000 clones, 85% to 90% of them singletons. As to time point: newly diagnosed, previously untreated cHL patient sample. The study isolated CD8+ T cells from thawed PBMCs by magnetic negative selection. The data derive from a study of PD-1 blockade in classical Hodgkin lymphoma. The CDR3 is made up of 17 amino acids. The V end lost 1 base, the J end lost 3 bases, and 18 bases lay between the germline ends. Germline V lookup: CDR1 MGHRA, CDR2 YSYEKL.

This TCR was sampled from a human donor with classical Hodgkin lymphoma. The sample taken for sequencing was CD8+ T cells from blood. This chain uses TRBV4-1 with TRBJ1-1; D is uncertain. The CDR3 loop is CASSQVDRGFRYTEAFF. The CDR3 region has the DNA TGCGCCAGCAGCCAAGTCGATCGGGGATTTAGGTACACTGAAGCTTTCTTT.